This T cell receptor beta chain was found in a study of shared clonotypes between healthy human individuals (dated by TCRdb to the early 2020s). Study-level background: A couple of women and a few men aged 18 to 49 years were included in the cohort. To estimate repertoire size and how much clonotype sharing occurs between individuals, the study deeply sequenced the blood TCR repertoires of about five healthy adults. Different laboratories and diverse techniques were used to prepare libraries and sequence TCR repertoires, to increase sequencing depth and limit assay-specific biases. Leukapheresis yielded between about 0.8 and 9.5 billion PBMCs per donor. Per donor, three plates each were used for CD4 naive and CD4 memory, two for CD8 naive, and one for CD8 memory. Broad study findings and their caveats: Larger estimated clonotype richness was generally found for naive subsets than for memory subsets. The small number of donors limited the genetic and exposure-history diversity represented. Across four donors, approximately 4.9% of naive CD4, 3.5% of naive CD8, about 2.3% of memory CD4, and roughly 0.4% of memory CD8 clonotypes were shared. Based on pairwise subsampling, the degree of clonotype sharing among donors was expected to be affected by sequencing depth. Sampling was restricted to blood, and TCR repertoires in tissue are likely to differ from TCR repertoires in blood. Incomplete sequencing was indicated by rarefaction of sorted-subset datasets, despite the large sequencing depth. Compared with non-shared clonotypes, clonotypes shared by all four sorted-subset donors had higher generation probabilities.

CDR1 and CDR2, looked up from the germline V gene, are SGDLS and YYNGEE. Reading from cysteine to phenylalanine, the CDR3 counts 15 amino acids. Only the CDR3 part of the read is kept: 45 bases, read in frame from the first base. After removal of 3 bases from V and 5 bases from J, the junction retains 3 bases not matched to a gene. The donors were healthy, HIV-negative adults with no recently reported acute infections or vaccinations. All donors were Caucasian adults living in Nashville, Tennessee, USA. CD4+ T cells were enriched by magnetic negative selection; naive cells were then positively selected on CD45RA, and the negative fraction formed the memory subset. Blood was obtained by leukapheresis, after which PBMCs were separated by Ficoll-Histopaque density gradient centrifugation and cryopreserved in liquid nitrogen vapor phase. Analytical flow cytometry was used to check the purity and quantity of every magnetically sorted T cell population. Genomic DNA was isolated from every sorted fraction and measured by UV absorbance on a Nanodrop 2000c.

A note on this clone: Its target antigen remains unknown. No much larger clone exists at a distance of one base, and base qualities are not known. Other DNA sequences in the sample encode the same CDR3.

Using the deep immunoSEQ assay, multiplex PCR amplified TCR CDR3 regions from genomic DNA. For each cell subset, the extracted genomic DNA was distributed evenly across all wells of several immunoSEQ 96-well plates, and each plate served as one replicate. For sorted subsets, each replicate PCR was loaded with 200 ng genomic DNA, equivalent to 25,000 to 30,000 T cell genomes. Purified libraries were quantified with a Qubit 3.0 fluorometer, sized on a Bioanalyzer 2100, and re-quantified with the KAPA Library Quantification kit. A separate single-read 150-cycle Illumina NextSeq 550 flow cell was used to sequence each immunoSEQ 96-well plate. In the source study's methods: Because the immunoSEQ output included only junctional sequences and no quality scores, the filtering could not be the same as the filtering used for full-length reads. Sequences were annotated with PyIR, a Python wrapper for IgBLAST v1.9, and V/J genes and CDR3 were assigned using IMGT germline references. Reads were removed for weak V/J assignments (E-value above 1e-6), missing CDR3, stop codons, out-of-frame junctions, or ambiguous translated residues. A V3J clonotype was defined by an identical inferred V gene, J gene, and CDR3 amino acid sequence. The percentage overlap between two repertoires was calculated by dividing the number of shared unique clonotypes by the size of the smaller repertoire. RTK rarefaction, the Chao1 estimator, and Recon v2.1 estimates of unobserved clonotypes were used to assess repertoire richness. Generation probabilities were computed with OLGA for all TCRbeta clonotypes obtained by the gDNA method from several donors. TCRdb took over this immuneACCESS table, retaining in-frame rearrangements with V and J assigned. Such tables are incomplete; in checked studies, under half of the missing clones stem from an unresolved V gene, and the remainder is unexplained. The V and J calls and clone size come from that table; D and trimming were worked out from the DNA. This sample is represented by fewer than 2.5 million clones; 80% to 95% of them were singletons. Clones ranked in the top ten supply roughly 0.39% of the sample.

Sequenced material: naive CD4+ T cells from PBMCs. This specimen's cell subset or site label, per the study, means: CD45RA+ positively selected. The TCR was taken from a man aged 18 to 29 in good health. Some clones in this sample may be carry-over from other donors' samples. The rearranged segments are TRBV9 and TRBJ2-1; TRBD2 agrees with 12 junctional bases. The CDR3: CASSARLAGDNEQFF. The DNA is TGTGCCAGCAGCGCTCGACTAGCGGGAGACAATGAGCAGTTCTTC.